This TCR beta chain comes out of a study of T cell responses to AZD1222 COVID-19 vaccine. General study findings and limits: Clonal diversity may have been underestimated in mostly white British donors. It was only after the peak T cell response that any repertoires were sampled. As reported, nearly half of all spike-specific TCRs target variant regions that are unmutated.

This CDR3 spans 15 amino acids. Unmatched junction bases numbered 4, after V lost 1 base and J lost 5 bases. CDR1 is SEHNR and CDR2 is FQNEAQ in the germline V gene (reference sequence). Using immunoSEQ multiplex PCR, the repertoire was profiled, and TCRdb retains in-frame clones only, with some absent. The table records under 300,000 clones, just over 90% of them present only once. As regards this clone: Its antigen is still unknown.

The chain employs TRBV7-9 and TRBJ1-2; 10 nucleotides agree with TRBD1. The receptor was isolated from an adult in good health. The sequenced sample was peripheral blood, obtained on day 0 of AZD1222 vaccination. The CDR3 DNA follows: TGTGCCAGCAGCTTAGGACAGGGGGCAGAATATGGCTACACCTTC. It yields the protein CASSLGQGAEYGYTF.